A selection of T cell receptor beta chains follows, all from one sample in a study of blood T cell repertoires in COVID-19. The repertoire was sequenced with immunoSEQ multiplex PCR; TCRdb's copy has only in-frame clones and lacks some. The repertoire holds about 130,000 clones, approximately 80% seen once, with 1.9% in the top ten. The sequencing sample was made of peripheral blood. The origin of the receptors is a man between 70 and 80 years old with acute or convalescent COVID-19. The CDR3 runs from the conserved cysteine through the conserved F or W. A D gene is named only where the DNA matches it firmly. For some rows the clone size is stated as once, few or many, or as a class when expanded; others skip it.

-	-	TRBJ1-5	TRBV10-1	TGCGCCAGCAGTGTCCGCCACCGGAGCAATCAGCCCCAGCATTTT	CASSVRHRSNQPQHF
-	TRBD1	TRBJ1-2	TRBV29-1	TGCAGCGTTGAAATTTGGGGACAGGGAGGCGGCTACACCTTC	CSVEIWGQGGGYTF
-	-	TRBJ1-5	TRBV29-1	TGCAGCGTTGCCAGGGGTTCGGGCAATCAGCCCCAGCATTTT	CSVARGSGNQPQHF
-	-	TRBJ1-5	TRBV5-6	TGTGCCAGCAGAACTCCGGCGGGGGGGAATCAGCCCCAGCATTTT	CASRTPAGGNQPQHF
-	TRBD2	TRBJ2-3	TRBV5-4	TGTGCCAGCAGCTTTAAGCGGGGGGGCAGCACAGATACGCAGTATTTT	CASSFKRGGSTDTQYF
-	TRBD1	TRBJ2-1	TRBV27	TGTGCCTCCACCACCGGGACAGGGAACAATGAGCAGTTCTTC	CASTTGTGNNEQFF
-	-	TRBJ2-5	TRBV3-1/TRBV3-2	TGTGCCAGCAGCGCGAGCGGCCGAGAGTCAGAGACCCAGTACTTC	CASSASGRESETQYF
few	-	TRBJ1-1	TRBV6-4	TGTGCCAGCAGTGTATCAATGGGCACAGTGAACACTGAAGCTTTCTTT	CASSVSMGTVNTEAFF
once	TRBD1	TRBJ1-5	TRBV3-1/TRBV3-2	TGTGCCAGCAGCCAAGTACAGGGGTCACCCCAGCATTTT	CASSQVQGSPQHF
many	TRBD1	TRBJ2-5	TRBV7-9	TGTGCCAGCAGCCCTACCGGGACAGGGGTGGAGACCCAGTACTTC	CASSPTGTGVETQYF
-	-	TRBJ1-2	TRBV6-1	TGTGCCAGCAGTGAAGCGCCTTATCGAGGTCTAGACTATGGCTACACCTTC	CASSEAPYRGLDYGYTF
-	TRBD1	TRBJ1-2	TRBV7-9	TGTGCCAGCACTCTAGGGGGGACAGGGGACAGGTATGGCTACACCTTC	CASTLGGTGDRYGYTF
few	-	TRBJ2-2	TRBV7-8	TGTGCCAGCAGACTGGAGACCAACACCGGGGAGCTGTTTTTT	CASRLETNTGELFF
-	-	TRBJ1-1	TRBV29-1	TGCAGCGTCCCGAGTGGGGGGACTGAAGCTTTCTTT	CSVPSGGTEAFF
-	-	TRBJ1-2	TRBV6-1	TGTGCCAGCAGTGAAAGGGGTGACGGTGGCTACACCTTC	CASSERGDGGYTF
-	TRBD1	TRBJ1-2	TRBV10-3	TGTGCCATCAGTGAAAGGACAGGGAATGGCTACACCTTC	CAISERTGNGYTF
-	-	TRBJ2-1	TRBV27	TGTGCCAGCAGTTTTGGAGGTCTCTCCTACAATGAGCAGTTCTTC	CASSFGGLSYNEQFF
-	-	TRBJ1-1	TRBV5-1	TGCGCCAGCAGCTTGGGCCCGGGAGGGGACACTGAAGCTTTCTTT	CASSLGPGGDTEAFF
few	-	TRBJ2-5	TRBV27	TGTGCCAGGAGGAAGAGGGAAGAGACCCAGTACTTC	CARRKREETQYF
-	TRBD1	TRBJ1-6	TRBV5-1	TGCGCCAGCAGCTTGGGCAACGCAGGGGGCACCCGGAATTCACCCCTCCACTTT	CASSLGNAGGTRNSPLHF
-	-	TRBJ1-1	TRBV5-1	TGCGCCAGCCGCTTGGATCATAATAGTCCTGAAGCTTTCTTT	CASRLDHNSPEAFF
-	TRBD1	TRBJ1-2	TRBV18	TGTGCCAGCTCCCTTGGGACAGGCTATGGCTACACCTTC	CASSLGTGYGYTF
-	TRBD2	TRBJ2-7	TRBV5-1	TGCGCCAGCAGCTTGTCGCCTAGCGGGCCGCTGGGGGAGCAGTACTTC	CASSLSPSGPLGEQYF
-	-	TRBJ2-5	TRBV5-1	TGCGCCAGCAGACAGACCGATCAAGAGACCCAGTACTTC	CASRQTDQETQYF
-	-	TRBJ1-3	TRBV3-1/TRBV3-2	TGTGCCAGCAGCCGGGGGCAGACATCTGGAAACACCATATATTTT	CASSRGQTSGNTIYF
few	TRBD1	TRBJ1-5	TRBV7-8	TGTGCCAGCAGCTTAGGAGGAGGGGGCAGGCCCCAGCATTTT	CASSLGGGGRPQHF
-	-	TRBJ2-7	TRBV4-1	TGCGCCAGCAGACGGGCAGGGGCCTACGAGCAGTACTTC	CASRRAGAYEQYF
-	-	TRBJ1-1	TRBV5-5	TGTGCCAGCAGCCGCGGAGAGGGTCGGAGTAAGAACACTGAAGCTTTCTTT	CASSRGEGRSKNTEAFF
-	-	TRBJ1-6	TRBV5-4	TGTGCCAGCAGCTTGGACAGGGATAATTCACCCCTCCACTTT	CASSLDRDNSPLHF
few	TRBD2	TRBJ2-2	TRBV5-4	TGTGCCAGCAGCTTCGGGACTAGCGTCGGCGGGGAGCTGTTTTTT	CASSFGTSVGGELFF
-	TRBD1	TRBJ1-4	TRBV30	TGTGCCTGCATGGGACAGGCTAATGAAAAACTGTTTTTT	CACMGQANEKLFF
few	-	TRBJ1-2	TRBV28	TGTGCCAGCAGTGTCACAGCTTCTTCCTATGGCTACACCTTC	CASSVTASSYGYTF
-	TRBD1	TRBJ1-3	TRBV2	TGTGCCAGCGCAAGGGACAGCCGCTCTGGAAACACCATATATTTT	CASARDSRSGNTIYF
few	-	TRBJ1-1	TRBV2	TGTGCCAGCACCATAACACCGAACACTGAAGCTTTCTTT	CASTITPNTEAFF
-	-	TRBJ1-1	TRBV7-9	TGTGCCAGCAGCTTAGACGGGAGCACTGAAGCTTTCTTT	CASSLDGSTEAFF
-	TRBD2	TRBJ2-7	TRBV7-6	TGTGCCAGCAGCTTAATGACGGGACTAGCAATCCACGAGCAGTACTTC	CASSLMTGLAIHEQYF
-	TRBD1	TRBJ1-6	TRBV9	TGTGCCAGCAGCCCGAGCGACAGGGGGCGGAATTCACCCCTCCACTTT	CASSPSDRGRNSPLHF